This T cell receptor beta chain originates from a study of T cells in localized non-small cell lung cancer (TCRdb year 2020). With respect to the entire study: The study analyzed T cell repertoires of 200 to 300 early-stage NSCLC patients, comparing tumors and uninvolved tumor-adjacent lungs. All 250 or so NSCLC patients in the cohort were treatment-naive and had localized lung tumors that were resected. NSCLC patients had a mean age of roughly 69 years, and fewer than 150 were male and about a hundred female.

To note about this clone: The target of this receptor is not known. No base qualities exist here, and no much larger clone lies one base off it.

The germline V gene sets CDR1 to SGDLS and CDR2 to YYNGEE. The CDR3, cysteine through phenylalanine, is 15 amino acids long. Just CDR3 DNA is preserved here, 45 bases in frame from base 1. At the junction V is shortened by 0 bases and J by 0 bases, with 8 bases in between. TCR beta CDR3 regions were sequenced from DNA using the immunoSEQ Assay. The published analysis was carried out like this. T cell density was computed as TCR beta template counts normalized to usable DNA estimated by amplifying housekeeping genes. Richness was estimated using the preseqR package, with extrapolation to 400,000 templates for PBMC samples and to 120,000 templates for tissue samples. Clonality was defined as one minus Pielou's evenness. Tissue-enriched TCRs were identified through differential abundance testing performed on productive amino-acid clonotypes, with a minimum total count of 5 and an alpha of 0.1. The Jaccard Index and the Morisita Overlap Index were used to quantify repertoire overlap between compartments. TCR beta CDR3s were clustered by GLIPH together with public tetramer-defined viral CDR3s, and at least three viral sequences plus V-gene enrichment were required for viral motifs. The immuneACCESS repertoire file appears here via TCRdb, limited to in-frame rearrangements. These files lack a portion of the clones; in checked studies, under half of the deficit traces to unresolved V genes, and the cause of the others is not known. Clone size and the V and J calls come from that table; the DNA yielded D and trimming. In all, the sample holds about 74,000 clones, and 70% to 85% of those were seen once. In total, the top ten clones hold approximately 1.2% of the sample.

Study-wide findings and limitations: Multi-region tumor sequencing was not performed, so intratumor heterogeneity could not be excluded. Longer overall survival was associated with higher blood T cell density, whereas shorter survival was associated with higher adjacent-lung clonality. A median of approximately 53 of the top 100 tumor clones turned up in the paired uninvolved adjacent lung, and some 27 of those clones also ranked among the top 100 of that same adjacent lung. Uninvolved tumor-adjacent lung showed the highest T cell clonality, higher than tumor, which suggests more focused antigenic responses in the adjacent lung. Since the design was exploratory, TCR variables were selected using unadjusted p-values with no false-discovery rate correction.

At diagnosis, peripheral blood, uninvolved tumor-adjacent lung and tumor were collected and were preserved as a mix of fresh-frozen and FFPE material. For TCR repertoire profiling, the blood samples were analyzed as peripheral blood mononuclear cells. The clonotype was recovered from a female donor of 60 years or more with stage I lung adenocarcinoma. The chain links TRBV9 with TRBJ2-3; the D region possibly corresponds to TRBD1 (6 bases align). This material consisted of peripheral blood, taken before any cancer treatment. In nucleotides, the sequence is TGTGCCAGCAGCGTAGGTCAGGGGAGCACAGATACGCAGTATTTT. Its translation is CASSVGQGSTDTQYF.